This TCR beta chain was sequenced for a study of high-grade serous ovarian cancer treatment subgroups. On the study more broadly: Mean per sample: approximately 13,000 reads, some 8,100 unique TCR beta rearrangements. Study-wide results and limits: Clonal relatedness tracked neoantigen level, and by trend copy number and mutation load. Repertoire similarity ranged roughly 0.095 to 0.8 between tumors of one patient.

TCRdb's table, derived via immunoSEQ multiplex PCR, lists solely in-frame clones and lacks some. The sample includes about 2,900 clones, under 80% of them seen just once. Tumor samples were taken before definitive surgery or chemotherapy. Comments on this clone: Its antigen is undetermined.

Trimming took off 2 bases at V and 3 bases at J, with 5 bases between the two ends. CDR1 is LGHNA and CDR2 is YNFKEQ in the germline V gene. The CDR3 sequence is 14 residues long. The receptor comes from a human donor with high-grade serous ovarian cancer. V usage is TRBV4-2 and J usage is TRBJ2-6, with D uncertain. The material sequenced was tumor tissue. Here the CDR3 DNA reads TGTGCCAGCAGCCAAACGGGTGGGGCCAACGTCCTGACTTTC. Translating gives CASSQTGGANVLTF.